The next 24 T cell receptor beta chains were all read from a single sample in a study of blood T cells in healthy people across ages. A second PCR of about 6 to 11 cycles used a sample-barcoded 5' primer and a J-beta primer mix. One entry per CDR3 protein results from TCRdb running MiXCR on the 5' RACE reads. The sample holds approximately 1.5 million distinct CDR3 sequences, approximately 32% seen once. Sequenced sample: blood. These receptors were obtained from a woman aged 25 to 39 in good health.

The sample holds a few counts of this clonotype. CDR3 nucleotides: TGTGCCACCAGTAGCGGGAGGGGAACCTACAATGAGCAGTTCTTC. Amino acid sequence: CATSSGRGTYNEQFF. The V and J genes are TRBV24-1 and TRBJ2-1, with 10 bases matching TRBD2. Germline CDR1 is KGHDR and CDR2 is SFDVKD. V dropped 6 bases and J dropped 2; count of bases not matched to a gene: 3. The CDR3 has 15 residues.

The CDR3 region is CAISPKGTSGEETQFF. The CDR3 DNA reads TGTGCCATCAGCCCAAAGGGGACTAGCGGAGAAGAGACCCAGTTCTTC. The chain combines TRBV10-3 with TRBJ2-1, with TRBD2 matching over 11 bases. CDR3 length: 16 amino acids. Looked up from germline, CDR1 is ENHRY and CDR2 is SYGVKD. V dropped 6 bases and J dropped 13; count of bases not matched to a gene: 17.

The chain uses TRBV5-6 and TRBJ2-1; 7 bases match TRBD2. Trimming cost V 6 bases and J 2 bases; bases outside gene matches: 5. The CDR3 consists of 14 residues. In germline, CDR1 is SGHDT, CDR2 YYEEEE. The CDR3 sequence: CASTGLGTYNEQFF. The CDR3 region has the DNA TGTGCCAGCACCGGACTAGGTACCTACAATGAGCAGTTCTTC.

The chain has TRBV4-2 and TRBJ2-5; 11 nucleotides align to TRBD2. V shed 0 bases and J 8 bases; nucleotides not matched to a gene: 14. Germline V gene sequence: CDR1 LGHNA, CDR2 YNFKEQ. CDR3 length: 18 amino acids. In nucleotides, the CDR3 is TGTGCCAGCAGCCAAGACACCCGGCTAGCGGGGGGAGGTACCACCCAGTACTTC. Residues: CASSQDTRLAGGGTTQYF.

This clonotype occurred many times. The V and J genes are TRBV5-1 and TRBJ2-7; D is possibly TRBD1 or TRBD2 (5 bases each). V dropped 0 bases and J dropped 5 bases, with 15 bases sitting between them. The CDR3 consists of 15 residues. CDR1 is SGHRS, CDR2 YFSETQ, per germline. The CDR3 loop is CASSLERGRANEQYF. DNA of the CDR3: TGCGCCAGCAGCTTGGAACGGGGCAGGGCCAACGAGCAGTACTTC.

The chain carries TRBV20-1 and TRBJ2-1, with no clear D. The V gene lost 7 bases and the J gene lost 6 bases, with 10 bases spanning the gap. Per germline, CDR1 DFQATT and CDR2 SNEGSKA (reference sequence). This CDR3 has 11 residues. The CDR3 region has the DNA TGCAGTGTCCAGCCCGGCAATGAGCAGTTCTTC. This translates into CSVQPGNEQFF.

This clonotype was seen a handful of times. The rearrangement links TRBV4-1 to TRBJ2-7, with no clear D. Germline V gene lookup returns CDR1 MGHRA and CDR2 YSYEKL. Trimming took 1 base from V and 4 from J, leaving 17 bases between them. This CDR3 has 16 residues. The CDR3 nucleotides read TGCGCCAGCAGCCAAGGAGCCAAGGGTAGCTCATACGAGCAGTACTTC. Residues: CASSQGAKGSSYEQYF.

The V and J genes are TRBV12-3 or TRBV12-4 and TRBJ2-7; 8 bases agree with TRBD2. This CDR3 spans 17 amino acids. After removal of 3 bases from V and 3 bases from J, the junction contained 13 bases not matched to a gene. As DNA, the CDR3 is TGTGCCAGCAGTTTTGCCCCTCTTAGCGGGGAGGACTACGAGCAGTACTTC. As protein: CASSFAPLSGEDYEQYF.

This clonotype was seen more than once but under ten times. The chain carries TRBV28 and TRBJ2-5; a weak D match, TRBD2 (5 bases). Germline V CDR1 and CDR2: MDHEN, SYDVKM. This CDR3 is 12 amino acids long. Trimming shortened V by 5 bases and J by 11 bases, and 15 bases separated the two germline ends. In DNA, the CDR3 is TGTGCCAGCAGTGAGGCGACGTGGGAGCAGTACTTC. Translating it yields CASSEATWEQYF.

Comments on this clonotype: A read error may be the cause here, since a much bigger clone is one base away. This chain links TRBV29-1 with TRBJ2-5; TRBD1 matches 10 bases. Germline V gives CDR1 SQVTM, CDR2 ANQGSEA. CDR3 length: 15 residues. The ends lost 1 base at V and 11 bases at J; junction bases unmatched: 13. The CDR3 DNA sequence: TGCAGCGTTGAAGTCGGGGACAGGGGCTACAATGAGCAGTACTTC. Encoded protein: CSVEVGDRGYNEQYF. The whole variable domain, filled in from reference TRBV29-1 and TRBJ2-5, reads SAVISQKPSRDICQRGTSLTIQCQVDSQVTMMFWYRQQPGQSLTLIATANQGSEATYESGFVIDKFPISRPNLTFSTLTVSNMSPEDSSIYLCSVEVGDRGYNEQYFGPGTRLLVL.

At least ten counts were recorded for this clonotype. The genes are TRBV5-1 and TRBJ2-1; 9 bases align to TRBD2. Germline assignment: CDR1 SGHRS and CDR2 YFSETQ. This CDR3 has 15 amino acids. After removal of 5 bases from V and 0 bases from J, the junction contained 3 bases not matched to a gene. In nucleotides, the CDR3 is TGCGCCAGCAGTTTAGCGGGGGCCTCCTACAATGAGCAGTTCTTC. As protein: CASSLAGASYNEQFF.

As for this clonotype: A read error may account for a junction end that differs from germline. The chain carries TRBV7-9 and TRBJ2-1; 9 nucleotides align to TRBD2. Germline CDR1 reads SEHNR; CDR2 reads FQNEAQ (reference sequence). The length of the CDR3 is 19 residues. The CDR3 loop is CASSRSPGVAGVIYNEQFF. CDR3 DNA sequence: TGTGCCAGCAGCAGATCCCCAGGAGTAGCGGGAGTTATATACAATGAGCAGTTTTTC.

V and J are TRBV7-3 and TRBJ1-2, with D possibly being TRBD1 (5 bases). CDR1 SGHTA and CDR2 FQGTGA come from the germline V gene. The CDR3 runs 14 residues. V lost 2 bases to trimming and J lost 8 bases, with 15 bases between them. CDR3 protein: CASSLGPGEGGYTF. CDR3 DNA: TGTGCCAGCAGCTTAGGTCCGGGGGAGGGCGGCTACACCTTC.

This clonotype has only a few counts. The chain is built from TRBV3-1 and TRBJ2-1; D is ambiguous. This CDR3 is built from 11 residues. The V end lost 3 bases, the J end lost 9 bases, and 6 bases lay between the germline ends. In germline, CDR1 is LGHDT, CDR2 YNNKEL (reference sequence). The CDR3, as DNA: TGTGCCAGCAGCCACAGTGTTGAGCAGTTCTTC. Amino acid sequence: CASSHSVEQFF.

This clonotype was counted a few times. V is TRBV29-1 and J is TRBJ2-2, with a possible D match to TRBD1 (5 bases). The V end was cut by 7 bases, the J end by 7 bases, with 19 bases between. Germline values: CDR1 SQVTM, CDR2 ANQGSEA. CDR3 length: 14 amino acids. The CDR3 region has the DNA TGCAGCGGAGTAGACGGAGTAACAGGCGGGGAGCTGTTTTTT. It codes for CSGVDGVTGGELFF.

V gene TRBV4-2 combines with J gene TRBJ1-5, with D perhaps TRBD1 (5 bases). Germline CDR1 is LGHNA and CDR2 is YNFKEQ. The length of the CDR3 is 17 residues. Trimming pared 0 bases from V and 0 bases from J, leaving 12 bases between. Here the CDR3 DNA reads TGTGCCAGCAGCCAAGAAGGAGGAACAGGTAGCAATCAGCCCCAGCATTTT. Its translation: CASSQEGGTGSNQPQHF.

The V gene is TRBV20-1, the J gene TRBJ2-5, with TRBD2 matching over 7 bases. This CDR3 is 17 amino acids long. V lost 6 bases to trimming and J lost 5 bases; unmatched junction nucleotides: 21. CDR1 is DFQATT and CDR2 is SNEGSKA in the germline V gene (reference sequence). The CDR3 reads CSALPGLVARSGETQYF. Here the CDR3 DNA reads TGCAGTGCCCTCCCTGGACTAGTGGCACGGAGCGGGGAGACCCAGTACTTC.

This clonotype was seen more than once but under ten times. V usage is TRBV6-2 or TRBV6-3 and J usage is TRBJ2-1; TRBD2 aligns across 9 bases. V trimming: 2 bases; J trimming: 1 base; junction bases outside the gene matches: 6. The CDR3 runs 17 residues. Germline V gives CDR1 MNHEY, CDR2 SVGEGT. In DNA, the CDR3 is TGTGCCAGCAGTTACCCCCGGCTAGCGGGATCCTACAATGAGCAGTTCTTC. Residues: CASSYPRLAGSYNEQFF.

This clonotype showed up many times. J is TRBJ2-1 and V is TRBV29-1, with 8 bases that match TRBD1. The CDR3 has 12 residues. Germline values: CDR1 SQVTM, CDR2 ANQGSEA. V lost 4 bases and J lost 10; bases outside the gene matches: 6. The CDR3 protein is CSVGGQGGEQFF. The CDR3 DNA reads as TGCAGCGTTGGAGGACAGGGCGGCGAGCAGTTCTTC.

This clonotype came up a few times. The rearrangement links TRBV4-1 to TRBJ2-5, with 10 bases aligning to TRBD2. The CDR3 is made up of 20 amino acids. V was pared by 0 bases and J by 4 bases, with 17 bases of the junction left unmatched. Looked up from germline, CDR1 is MGHRA and CDR2 is YSYEKL. This CDR3 is CASSQEGALASGSRRETQYF. CDR3 in DNA: TGCGCCAGCAGCCAAGAAGGAGCCCTGGCTAGCGGGAGTCGGAGAGAGACCCAGTACTTC.

This clonotype came up a few times. The chain carries TRBV12-3 or TRBV12-4 and TRBJ1-6; unclear D gene. Trimming took off 6 bases at V and 10 bases at J, with 13 bases between the two ends. The CDR3 contains 13 residues. The CDR3 DNA sequence: TGTGCCAGCAGGTCGGACGGAATCTCACCCCTCCACTTT. Residues: CASRSDGISPLHF.

The rearrangement joins TRBV5-1 to TRBJ2-3; 10 positions agree with TRBD2. CDR1 SGHRS and CDR2 YFSETQ come from the germline V gene. There are 15 residues in the CDR3. Trimming at V came to 2 bases and at J to 5 bases, leaving 5 bases not matched to a gene. The CDR3 bases are TGCGCCAGCAGCTTAGCGGGGGGGCGTGAAGATACGCAGTATTTT. It yields the protein CASSLAGGREDTQYF.

The chain has TRBV9 and TRBJ2-1, with TRBD1 matching 10 bases. V was pared by 4 bases and J by 6 bases, with 10 bases of the junction left unmatched. CDR3 length: 16 amino acids. The germline gives CDR1 SGDLS, CDR2 YYNGEE. Written as DNA, the CDR3 is TGTGCCAGCAGCCCCCACCGGGACAGGGGTTTCAATGAGCAGTTCTTC. This sequence encodes CASSPHRDRGFNEQFF. Using reference TRBV9 and TRBJ2-1 for the parts outside the CDR3, the full variable domain is DSGVTQTPKHLITATGQRVTLRCSPRSGDLSVYWYQQSLDQGLQFLIQYYNGEERAKGNILERFSAQQFPDLHSELNLSSLELGDSALYFCASSPHRDRGFNEQFFGPGTRLTVL.

This clonotype was recorded a few times. The chain uses TRBV6-1 and TRBJ1-4, with a tentative D call TRBD1 (6 bases). CDR1 is MNHNS and CDR2 is SASEGT in the germline V gene. There are 16 residues in the CDR3. Deletions cut 8 bases from V and 0 bases from J, with 16 bases between. CDR3 nucleotides: TGTGCCAGCGTAGACAGGAGAAAAACAACTAATGAAAAACTGTTTTTT. This codes for CASVDRRKTTNEKLFF.